Sequencing of this TCR gamma chain was carried out in a study of human gamma delta and Vdelta1 T cells (dated by TCRdb to 2016 to 2019). In the study overall: Delta One T cells, Vd1+ gamma-delta T cells, were investigated in the study as cytotoxic effectors against acute myeloid leukemia.

A word on this clone: Its antigen remains undetermined. The sample holds no much larger clone one base away, and base qualities are not on file.

Spanning cysteine to phenylalanine, the CDR3 consists of 16 amino acids. Left in the record is the CDR3 DNA by itself, 48 bases read in frame from the first base. V trim: 8 bases; J trim: 6 bases; unmatched bases: 20. The research as a whole found: Delta One T cells were reported as polyclonal and as showing broad cytotoxic targeting of acute myeloid leukemia.

The library was produced with PCR. The sequencer was an Illumina MiSeq. TCRdb recomputed clones from the public reads with CATT; identical DNA rows were then combined. This sample comprises about 3,900 gamma-chain clones, roughly a sixth of them detected only once. Together, the top ten hold approximately 7% of the sample. The sequenced material came from Vdelta1 gamma-delta T cells from blood grown in culture (DOT cells). The cell subset or site tag for this specimen amounts to: Delta One T cells, in vitro expanded/differentiated Vd1+ gamma-delta T cells. This chain is built from TRGV10 and TRGJ1 or TRGJ2. TRGV10 is classed as an ORF, of uncertain function. This TCR came from a human donor in good health. The CDR3 amino acid sequence is: CAAWDYMSASSYKKLF. The sequenced DNA is TGTGCTGCGTGGGATTATATGTCCGCATCTTCTTATAAGAAACTCTTT.